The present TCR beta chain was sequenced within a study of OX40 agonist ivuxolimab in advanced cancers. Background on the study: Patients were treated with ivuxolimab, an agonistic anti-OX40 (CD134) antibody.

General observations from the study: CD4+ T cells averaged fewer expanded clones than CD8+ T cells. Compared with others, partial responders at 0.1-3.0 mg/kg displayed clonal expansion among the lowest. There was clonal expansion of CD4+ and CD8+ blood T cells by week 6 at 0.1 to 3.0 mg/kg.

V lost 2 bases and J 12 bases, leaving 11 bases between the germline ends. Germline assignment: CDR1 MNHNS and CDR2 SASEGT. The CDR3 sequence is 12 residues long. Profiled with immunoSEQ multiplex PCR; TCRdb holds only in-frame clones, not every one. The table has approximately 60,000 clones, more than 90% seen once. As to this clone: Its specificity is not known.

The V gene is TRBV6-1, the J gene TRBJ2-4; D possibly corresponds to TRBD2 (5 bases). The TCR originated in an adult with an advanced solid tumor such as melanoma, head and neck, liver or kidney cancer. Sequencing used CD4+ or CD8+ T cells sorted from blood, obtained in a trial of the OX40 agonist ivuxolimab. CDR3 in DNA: TGTGCCAGCAGTGAAATCCTAGCTGCTCAGTACTTC. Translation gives CASSEILAAQYF.